This is a list of T cell receptor beta chains from one sample in a study of long-term antiretroviral therapy in people with HIV. Only in-frame clones appear in the TCRdb table, and some are missing; sequencing was by immunoSEQ multiplex PCR. The sample holds about 18,000 clones; around 92% are singletons and the top ten take approximately 9.7%. The input for sequencing was unsorted PBMCs, taken 3 years after starting antiretroviral therapy. These receptors all stem from a man aged 50 or older with HIV. The CDR3 runs from the conserved cysteine through the conserved F or W. The D gene is left open where the match is weak. Size is omitted from some rows. Given values are once, few, many or a class for expanded clones.

clone_size	v_call	j_call	d_call	cdr3_nt	cdr3_aa
-	TRBV4-1	TRBJ2-7	TRBD1	TGCGCCAGCAGCCAAGTCCAAGACAGGGAGAGCGAGCAGTACTTC	CASSQVQDRESEQYF
-	TRBV29-1	TRBJ2-2	-	TGCAGCGTCGCTCCCGACGGGTGGAGGAGCGGGGAGCTGTTTTTT	CSVAPDGWRSGELFF
-	TRBV4-3	TRBJ1-5	-	TGCGCCAGCAGCCAAGATACAGTAAATCAGCCCCAGCATTTT	CASSQDTVNQPQHF
-	TRBV6-5	TRBJ2-7	TRBD1	TGTGCCAGCAGTTTTGGGCAGGGGGCGATGTACGAGCAGTACTTC	CASSFGQGAMYEQYF
-	TRBV9	TRBJ2-6	-	TGTGCCAGCAGCGCGCACTCTGGGGCCAACGTCCTGACTTTC	CASSAHSGANVLTF
-	TRBV7-2	TRBJ2-7	-	TGTGCCAGCAGCTCAACTAGCTCCTACGAGCAGTACTTC	CASSSTSSYEQYF
-	TRBV7-2	TRBJ2-7	-	TGTGCCAGCAGCCTGACGGACTACGAGCAGTACTTC	CASSLTDYEQYF
-	TRBV28	TRBJ1-6	TRBD1	TGTGCCAGCAGTTTTCAGGACAGGGTCAATTCACCCCTCCACTTT	CASSFQDRVNSPLHF
-	TRBV11-2	TRBJ2-7	-	TGTGCCAGCAGCTTAGAGGCCCCAGGGAACTCCTACGAGCAGTACTTC	CASSLEAPGNSYEQYF
-	TRBV29-1	TRBJ2-3	TRBD2	TGCAGCGTTGCTAGCGGGGGAGCCATGAACACAGATACGCAGTATTTT	CSVASGGAMNTDTQYF
-	TRBV27	TRBJ1-3	TRBD1	TGTGCCAGCAGTATCACAGGGGCCGGAAACACCATATATTTT	CASSITGAGNTIYF
-	TRBV6-5	TRBJ1-1	-	TGTGCCAGCAGTTACTCGTTTTCGGTCACTGAAGCTTTCTTT	CASSYSFSVTEAFF
-	TRBV4-2	TRBJ2-7	-	TGTGCCAGCAGCCAAAACCCAACCTACGAGCAGTACTTC	CASSQNPTYEQYF
-	TRBV7-7	TRBJ1-3	-	TGTGCCAGCAGCTTAGCCTTGGGGGACTGGCCTGGAAACACCATATATTTT	CASSLALGDWPGNTIYF
-	TRBV6-5	TRBJ1-5	-	TGTGCCAGCAGCCCACAGGGACTTAGCAATCAGCCCCAGCATTTT	CASSPQGLSNQPQHF
-	TRBV9	TRBJ2-2	-	TGTGCCAGCAGCGTAGGGAAAAACACCGGGGAGCTGTTTTTT	CASSVGKNTGELFF
-	TRBV4-1	TRBJ2-7	TRBD1	TGCGCCAGCAGCCCCTTAGGACAGGGGTCTATCTCCTACGAGCAGTACTTC	CASSPLGQGSISYEQYF
-	TRBV7-9	TRBJ2-2	TRBD2	TGTGCCAGCAGCCCCACCGGGACTAGCGGGGAGCTGTTTTTT	CASSPTGTSGELFF
-	TRBV5-5	TRBJ2-7	-	TGTGCCAGCGGTACACCGAGCTCCTACGAGCAGTACTTC	CASGTPSSYEQYF
-	TRBV19	TRBJ2-1	-	TGTGCCAGTAGTTTCGGGGGCCTGGCGCGGAATGAGCAGTTCTTC	CASSFGGLARNEQFF
once	TRBV5-5	TRBJ1-5	TRBD1	TGTGCCAGCAGCTTGACAGGGGCGCCCGATCAGCCCCAGCATTTT	CASSLTGAPDQPQHF
-	TRBV7-9	TRBJ1-1	-	TGTGCCAGCACCAAAACGCCGGGACAAATAAACACTGAAGCTTTCTTT	CASTKTPGQINTEAFF
-	TRBV6-6	TRBJ1-3	TRBD1	TGTGCCAGCAGTCGGGACAGCTCTGGAAACACCATATATTTT	CASSRDSSGNTIYF
-	TRBV23-1	TRBJ2-7	TRBD1	TGCGCCAGCAGCTCTTCGGGACAGGGCTACGAGCAGTACTTC	CASSSSGQGYEQYF
once	TRBV29-1	TRBJ2-7	-	TGCAGTGGGGGCTCCGCCCCCTACGAGCAGTACTTC	CSGGSAPYEQYF
-	TRBV19	TRBJ2-1	-	TGTGCCAGTAGCAGGGCCCTGAGCGACAATGAGCAGTTCTTC	CASSRALSDNEQFF
once	TRBV6-5	TRBJ1-2	TRBD1	TGTGCCAGCAGTTACCGAGGACAGGGTGTCGGCTACACCTTC	CASSYRGQGVGYTF
-	TRBV5-1	TRBJ2-7	TRBD1	TGCGCCAGCAGCTTGAAGACAGGGGCCTACGAGCAGTACTTC	CASSLKTGAYEQYF
-	TRBV5-6	TRBJ2-1	-	TGTGCCAGCAGCTTGGAGGAGGGTGGTATGGATGAGCAGTTCTTC	CASSLEEGGMDEQFF